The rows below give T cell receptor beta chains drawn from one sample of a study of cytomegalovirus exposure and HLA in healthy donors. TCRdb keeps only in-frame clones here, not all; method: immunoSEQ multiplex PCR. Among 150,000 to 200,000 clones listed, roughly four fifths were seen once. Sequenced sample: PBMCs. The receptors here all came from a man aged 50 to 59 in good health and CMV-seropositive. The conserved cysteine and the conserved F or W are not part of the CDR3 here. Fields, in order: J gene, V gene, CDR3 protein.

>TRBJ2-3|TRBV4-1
ASSQVRQDTQY
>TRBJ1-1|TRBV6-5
ASSVSQVNTEAF
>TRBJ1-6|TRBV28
ASSLRAYNSPLH
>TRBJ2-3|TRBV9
ASSVDGGRTDTQY
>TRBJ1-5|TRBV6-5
ASSDGEGGNQPQH
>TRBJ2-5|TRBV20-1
SATLRETQY
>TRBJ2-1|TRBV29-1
STQVTNYNEQF
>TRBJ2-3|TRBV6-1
ALRDYTDTQY
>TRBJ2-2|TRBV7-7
ASSRQGRGGELF
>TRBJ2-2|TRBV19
ASSGTSGSGGTGELF
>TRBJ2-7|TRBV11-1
ASSLTGEGYEQY
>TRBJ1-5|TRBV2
ASSEAGRSNQPQH
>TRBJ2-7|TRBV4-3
ASSQGGTGGSYEQY
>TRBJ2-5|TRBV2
ASRTIAGGQETQY
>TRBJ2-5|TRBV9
ASSVGLKETQY
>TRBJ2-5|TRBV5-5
ASSLPGQLLQETQY
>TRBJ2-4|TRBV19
ASRGDGTVSKNIQY
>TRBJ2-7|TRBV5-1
ASSLELHYEQY
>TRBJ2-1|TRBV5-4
ASSKTGENNEQF
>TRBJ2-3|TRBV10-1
ASSESVGQGGKVTQY
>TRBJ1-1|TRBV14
ASSQVMNTEAF
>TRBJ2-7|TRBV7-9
ASSLRAGGTYEQY
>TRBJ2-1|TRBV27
ASSATGVQF
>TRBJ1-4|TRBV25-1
ASSDPGQGAGEKLF
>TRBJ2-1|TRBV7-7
ASSPHPGTSGLF
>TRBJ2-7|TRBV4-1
ASSQDRTGNYEQY
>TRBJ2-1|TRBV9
ASSPVPLWEQF
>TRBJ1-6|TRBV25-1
ASSNTAGTANSPLH
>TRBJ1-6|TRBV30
AWSFRTGQNSPLH
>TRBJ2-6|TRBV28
ASSLGGSSGANVLT
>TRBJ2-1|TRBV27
ASSVAGVYNEQF
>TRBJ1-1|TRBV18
ASSPGTVDIPEAF
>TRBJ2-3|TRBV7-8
ASSLQGADTQY
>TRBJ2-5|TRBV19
ASSIALAGVGETQY
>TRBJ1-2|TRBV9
ASSVGQGTNYGYT
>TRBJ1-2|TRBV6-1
ASRSPGAPSYGYT
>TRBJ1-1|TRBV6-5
ASSSNLVMNTEAF
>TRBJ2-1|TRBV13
ASSLRAGGPYNEQF
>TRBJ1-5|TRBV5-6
ASSLSGGGQPQH
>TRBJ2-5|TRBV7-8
ASSHKLAGVTQY
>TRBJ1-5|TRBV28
ASSPRQGAGQPQH
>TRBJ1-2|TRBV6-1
ASNELRGYGYT
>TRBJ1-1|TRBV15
ATSRDNRRNTEAF
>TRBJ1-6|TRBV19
ASRAQGGNSPLH
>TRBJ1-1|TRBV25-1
ASSRRGQLNTEAF
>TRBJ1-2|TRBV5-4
ASSLDRGRGYT
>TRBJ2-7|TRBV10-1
ASSESGTGSYEQY
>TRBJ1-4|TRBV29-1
SVRTGINEKLF
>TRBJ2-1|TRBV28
ASSSDGLAGGMGQF
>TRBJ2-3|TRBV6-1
ASRLSGGALDTQY
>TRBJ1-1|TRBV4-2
ASSQAVFAEAF
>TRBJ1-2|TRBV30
AWSPEAYGYT